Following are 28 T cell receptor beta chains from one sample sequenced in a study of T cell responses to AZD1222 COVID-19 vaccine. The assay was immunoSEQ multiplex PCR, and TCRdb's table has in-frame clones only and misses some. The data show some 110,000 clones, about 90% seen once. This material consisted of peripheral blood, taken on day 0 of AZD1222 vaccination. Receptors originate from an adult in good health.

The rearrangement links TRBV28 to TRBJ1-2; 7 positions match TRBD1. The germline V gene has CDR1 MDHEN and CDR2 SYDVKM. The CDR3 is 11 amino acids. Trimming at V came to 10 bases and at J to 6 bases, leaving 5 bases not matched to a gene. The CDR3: CAITGVDGYTF. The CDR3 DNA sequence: TGTGCCATCACAGGGGTCGATGGCTACACCTTC.

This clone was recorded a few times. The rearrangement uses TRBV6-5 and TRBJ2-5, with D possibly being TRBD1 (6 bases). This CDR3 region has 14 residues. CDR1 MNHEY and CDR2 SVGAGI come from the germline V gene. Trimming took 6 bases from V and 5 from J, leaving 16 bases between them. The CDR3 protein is CASRSPGDRETQYF. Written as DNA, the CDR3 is TGTGCCAGCAGGTCCCCAGGGGATAGGGAGACCCAGTACTTC.

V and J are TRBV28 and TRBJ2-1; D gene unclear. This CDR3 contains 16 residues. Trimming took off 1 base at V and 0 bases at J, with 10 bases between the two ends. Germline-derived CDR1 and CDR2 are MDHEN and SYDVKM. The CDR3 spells CASSLSGRSSYNEQFF. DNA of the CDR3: TGTGCCAGCAGTTTATCAGGCAGAAGCTCCTACAATGAGCAGTTCTTC.

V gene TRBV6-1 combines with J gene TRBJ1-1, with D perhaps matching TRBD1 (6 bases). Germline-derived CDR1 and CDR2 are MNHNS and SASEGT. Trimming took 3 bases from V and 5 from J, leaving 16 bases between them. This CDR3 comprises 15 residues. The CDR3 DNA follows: TGTGCCAGCAGTGAGCAGGCCGCCAGGGGAACTGAAGCTTTCTTT. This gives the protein CASSEQAARGTEAFF.

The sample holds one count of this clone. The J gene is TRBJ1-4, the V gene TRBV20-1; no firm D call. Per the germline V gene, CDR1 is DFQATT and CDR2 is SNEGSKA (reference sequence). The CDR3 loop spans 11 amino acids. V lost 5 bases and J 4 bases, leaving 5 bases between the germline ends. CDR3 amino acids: CSARVNEKLFF. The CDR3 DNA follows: TGCAGTGCTCGGGTTAATGAAAAACTGTTTTTT.

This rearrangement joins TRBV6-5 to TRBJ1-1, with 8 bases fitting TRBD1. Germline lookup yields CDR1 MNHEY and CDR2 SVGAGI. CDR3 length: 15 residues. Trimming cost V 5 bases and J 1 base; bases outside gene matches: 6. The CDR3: CASSPQGAWNTEAFF. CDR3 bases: TGTGCCAGCAGTCCCCAGGGGGCGTGGAACACTGAAGCTTTCTTT.

The CDR3 reads CASSPTGVLNEKLFF. The CDR3, as DNA: TGTGCCAGCAGCCCCACGGGGGTCCTTAATGAAAAACTGTTTTTT. The chain carries TRBV3-1 (or the pseudogene TRBV3-2) and TRBJ1-4; maybe TRBD1 (5 bases). The CDR3 has 15 residues. V was cut by 4 bases and J by 4 bases, with 13 bases left in between. In germline, CDR1 is LGHDT, CDR2 YNNKEL (reference sequence).

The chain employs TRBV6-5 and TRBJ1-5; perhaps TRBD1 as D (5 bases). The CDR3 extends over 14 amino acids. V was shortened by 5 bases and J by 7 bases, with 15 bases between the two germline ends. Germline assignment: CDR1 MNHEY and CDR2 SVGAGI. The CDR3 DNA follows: TGTGCCAGCAGTCAACGAGGGGAAAGACAGCCCCAGCATTTT. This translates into CASSQRGERQPQHF.

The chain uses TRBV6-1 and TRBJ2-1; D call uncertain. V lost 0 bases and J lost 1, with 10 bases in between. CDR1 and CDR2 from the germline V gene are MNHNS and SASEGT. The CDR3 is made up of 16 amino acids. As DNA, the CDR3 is TGTGCCAGCAGTGAAGCGCTCGCAGAGTCCTACAATGAGCAGTTCTTC. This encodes CASSEALAESYNEQFF.

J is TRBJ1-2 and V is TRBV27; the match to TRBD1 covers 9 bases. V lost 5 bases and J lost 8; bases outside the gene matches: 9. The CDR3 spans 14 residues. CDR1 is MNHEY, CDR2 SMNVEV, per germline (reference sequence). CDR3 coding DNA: TGTGCCAGCAGTGTGGGACAGGGAGGATGGGGCTACACCTTC. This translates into CASSVGQGGWGYTF.

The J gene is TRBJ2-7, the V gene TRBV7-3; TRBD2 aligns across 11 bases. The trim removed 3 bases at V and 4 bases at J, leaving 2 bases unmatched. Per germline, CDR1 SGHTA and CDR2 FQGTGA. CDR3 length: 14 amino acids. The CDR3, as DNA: TGTGCCAGCAGCTTTCTAGCGGGAGGATACGAGCAGTACTTC. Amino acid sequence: CASSFLAGGYEQYF.

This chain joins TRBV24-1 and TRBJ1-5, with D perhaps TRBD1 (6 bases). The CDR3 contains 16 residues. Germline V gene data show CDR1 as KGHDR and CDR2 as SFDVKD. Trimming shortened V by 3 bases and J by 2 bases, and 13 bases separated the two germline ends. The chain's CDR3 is CATSDATGFGNQPQHF. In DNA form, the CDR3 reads TGTGCCACCAGTGATGCGACAGGCTTCGGCAATCAGCCCCAGCATTTT.

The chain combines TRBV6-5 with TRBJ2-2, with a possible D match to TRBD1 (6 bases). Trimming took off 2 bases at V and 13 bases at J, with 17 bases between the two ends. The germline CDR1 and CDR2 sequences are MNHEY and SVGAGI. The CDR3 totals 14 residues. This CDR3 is CASSYGYRDRGLFF. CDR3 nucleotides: TGTGCCAGCAGTTACGGTTACAGGGACCGCGGGCTGTTTTTT.

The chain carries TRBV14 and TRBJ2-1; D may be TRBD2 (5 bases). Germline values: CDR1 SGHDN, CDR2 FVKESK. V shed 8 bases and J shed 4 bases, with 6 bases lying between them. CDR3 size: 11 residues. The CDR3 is CASGGYNEQFF. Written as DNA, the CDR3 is TGTGCCAGCGGAGGTTACAATGAGCAGTTCTTC.

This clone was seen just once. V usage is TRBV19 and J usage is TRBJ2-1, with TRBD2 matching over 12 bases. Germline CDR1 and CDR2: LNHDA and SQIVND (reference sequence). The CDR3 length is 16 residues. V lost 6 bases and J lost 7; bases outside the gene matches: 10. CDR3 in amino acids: CASRGSASGRANEQFF. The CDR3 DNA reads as TGTGCCAGTAGAGGGTCCGCTAGCGGGAGGGCAAATGAGCAGTTCTTC. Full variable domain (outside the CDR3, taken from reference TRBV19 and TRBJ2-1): DGGITQSPKYLFRKEGQNVTLSCEQNLNHDAMYWYRQDPGQGLRLIYYSQIVNDFQKGDIAEGYSVSREKKESFPLTVTSAQKNPTAFYLCASRGSASGRANEQFFGPGTRLTVL.

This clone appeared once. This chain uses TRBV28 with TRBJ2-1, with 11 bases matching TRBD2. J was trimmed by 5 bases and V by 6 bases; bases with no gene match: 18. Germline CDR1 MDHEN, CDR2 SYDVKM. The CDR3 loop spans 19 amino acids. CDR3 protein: CASSFSSFWTSGLNNEQFF. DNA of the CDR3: TGTGCCAGCAGCTTCTCTTCGTTTTGGACTAGCGGGTTGAACAATGAGCAGTTCTTC.

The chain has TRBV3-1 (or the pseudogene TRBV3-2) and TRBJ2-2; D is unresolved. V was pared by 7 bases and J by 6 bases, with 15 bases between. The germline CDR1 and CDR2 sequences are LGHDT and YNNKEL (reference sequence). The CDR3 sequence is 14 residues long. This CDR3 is CASTPRERAGELFF. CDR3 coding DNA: TGTGCCAGCACCCCGCGCGAAAGGGCCGGGGAGCTGTTTTTT.

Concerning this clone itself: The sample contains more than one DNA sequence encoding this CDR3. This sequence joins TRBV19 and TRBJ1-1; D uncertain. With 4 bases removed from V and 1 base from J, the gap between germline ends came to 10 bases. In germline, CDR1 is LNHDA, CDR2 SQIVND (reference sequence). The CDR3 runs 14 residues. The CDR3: CASSTRATNTEAFF. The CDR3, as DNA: TGTGCCAGTAGTACACGAGCAACGAACACTGAAGCTTTCTTT.

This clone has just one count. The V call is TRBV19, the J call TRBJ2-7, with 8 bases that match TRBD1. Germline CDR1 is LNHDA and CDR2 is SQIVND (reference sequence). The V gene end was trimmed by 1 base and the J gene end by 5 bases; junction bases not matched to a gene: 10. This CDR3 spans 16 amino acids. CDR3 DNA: TGTGCCAGTAGTATAGGACAGGGGAGTATGAGTGACGAGCAGTACTTC. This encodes CASSIGQGSMSDEQYF. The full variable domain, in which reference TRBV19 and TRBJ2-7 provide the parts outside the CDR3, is DGGITQSPKYLFRKEGQNVTLSCEQNLNHDAMYWYRQDPGQGLRLIYYSQIVNDFQKGDIAEGYSVSREKKESFPLTVTSAQKNPTAFYLCASSIGQGSMSDEQYFGPGTRLTVT.

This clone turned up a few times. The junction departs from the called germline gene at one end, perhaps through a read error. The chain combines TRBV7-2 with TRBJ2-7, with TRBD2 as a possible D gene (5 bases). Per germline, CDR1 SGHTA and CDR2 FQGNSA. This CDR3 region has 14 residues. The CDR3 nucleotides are TGTGCCAGCAGCCCCCAAGGGAGCTCCCACGAGCAGTACTTC. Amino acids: CASSPQGSSHEQYF.

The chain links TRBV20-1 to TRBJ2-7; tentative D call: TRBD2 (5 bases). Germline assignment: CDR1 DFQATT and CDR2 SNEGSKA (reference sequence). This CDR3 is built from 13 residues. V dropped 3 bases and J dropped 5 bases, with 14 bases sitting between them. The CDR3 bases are TGCAGTGCTAGTATAAGCGGCGGTAACGAGCAGTACTTC. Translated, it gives CSASISGGNEQYF.

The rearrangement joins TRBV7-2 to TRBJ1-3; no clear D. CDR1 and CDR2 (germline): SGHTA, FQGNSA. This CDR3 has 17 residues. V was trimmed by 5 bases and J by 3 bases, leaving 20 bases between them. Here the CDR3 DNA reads TGTGCCAGCAGCCCGGGGAACGCGTACCTAAGTGGAAACACCATATATTTT. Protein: CASSPGNAYLSGNTIYF.

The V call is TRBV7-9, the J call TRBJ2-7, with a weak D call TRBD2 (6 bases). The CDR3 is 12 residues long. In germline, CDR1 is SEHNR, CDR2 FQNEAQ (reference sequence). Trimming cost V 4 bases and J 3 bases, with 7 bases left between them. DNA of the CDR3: TGTGCCAGCAGCTCGACTAGCTACGAGCAGTACTTC. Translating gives CASSSTSYEQYF.

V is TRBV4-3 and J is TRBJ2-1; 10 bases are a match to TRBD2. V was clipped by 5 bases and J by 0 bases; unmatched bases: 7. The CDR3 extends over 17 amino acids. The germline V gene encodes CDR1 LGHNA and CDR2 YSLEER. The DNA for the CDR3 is TGCGCCAGCAGCACGGGACTAGCGAGCTCCTCCTACAATGAGCAGTTCTTC. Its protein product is CASSTGLASSSYNEQFF.

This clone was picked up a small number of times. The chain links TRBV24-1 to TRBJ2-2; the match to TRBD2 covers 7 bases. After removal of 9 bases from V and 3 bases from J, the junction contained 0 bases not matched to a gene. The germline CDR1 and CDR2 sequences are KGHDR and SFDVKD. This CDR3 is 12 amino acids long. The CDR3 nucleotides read TGTGCCACCGGGGGGGACACCGGGGAGCTGTTTTTT. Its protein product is CATGGDTGELFF.

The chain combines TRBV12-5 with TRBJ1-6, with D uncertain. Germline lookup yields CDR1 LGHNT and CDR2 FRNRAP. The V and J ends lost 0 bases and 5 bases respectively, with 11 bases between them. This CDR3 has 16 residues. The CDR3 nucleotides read TGTGCTAGTGGTTTGGTACTAGGTCAGAATAATTCACCCCTCCACTTT. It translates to CASGLVLGQNNSPLHF.

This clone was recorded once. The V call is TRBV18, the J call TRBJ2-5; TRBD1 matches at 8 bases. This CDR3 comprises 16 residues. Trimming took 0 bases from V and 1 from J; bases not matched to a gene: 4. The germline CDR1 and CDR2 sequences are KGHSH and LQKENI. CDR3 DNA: TGTGCCAGCTCACCACCTTGGACAGGGTTCCAAGAGACCCAGTACTTC. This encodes CASSPPWTGFQETQYF.

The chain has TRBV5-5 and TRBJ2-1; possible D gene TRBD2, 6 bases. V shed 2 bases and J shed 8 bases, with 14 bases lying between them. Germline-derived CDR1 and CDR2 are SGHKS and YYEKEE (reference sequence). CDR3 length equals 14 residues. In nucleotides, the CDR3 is TGTGCCAGCAGCTTCGGACTACTTGTGGATGAGCAGTTCTTC. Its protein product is CASSFGLLVDEQFF.